Listed here are 32 T cell receptor beta chains from one sample, sequenced in a study of CD4 T cell repertoires in COVID-19. Only in-frame clones appear in the TCRdb table, and some are missing; sequencing was by immunoSEQ multiplex PCR. The sample includes more than 65,000 clones, around four fifths seen only once; the top ten take about 0.58%. The sequenced sample was CD4+ T cells from peripheral blood, obtained after recovery from COVID-19. Source of these receptors: a human donor who had COVID-19.

The chain employs TRBV5-1 and TRBJ2-2; TRBD1 aligns across 7 bases. V lost 0 bases and J lost 8; bases outside the gene matches: 10. The CDR3 loop spans 16 amino acids. From germline, CDR1 is SGHRS and CDR2 YFSETQ. The CDR3 nucleotides are TGCGCCAGCAGCTTGGCGGGACAGACACAAGGGGGGGAGCTGTTTTTT. It codes for CASSLAGQTQGGELFF. Together with reference TRBV5-1 and TRBJ2-2, the CDR3 gives the full variable domain: KAGVTQTPRYLIKTRGQQVTLSCSPISGHRSVSWYQQTPGQGLQFLFEYFSETQRNKGNFPGRFSGRQFSNSRSEMNVSTLELGDSALYLCASSLAGQTQGGELFFGEGSRLTVL.

The chain couples TRBV12-3 or TRBV12-4 to TRBJ2-7; 7 positions agree with TRBD2. V dropped 4 bases and J dropped 6; count of bases not matched to a gene: 6. The CDR3 sequence is 13 residues long. The CDR3 loop reads CASSSHLAGEQYF. CDR3 DNA sequence: TGTGCCAGCAGTTCTCATTTAGCGGGCGAGCAGTACTTC.

The V call is TRBV29-1, the J call TRBJ1-6, with D possibly matching TRBD1 (5 bases). The germline V and J ends were trimmed by 4 bases and 5 bases, with 9 bases remaining between them. The CDR3 spans 13 residues. Germline-derived CDR1 and CDR2 are SQVTM and ANQGSEA. The CDR3 region has the DNA TGCAGCGTTGCCCAGGGAGATAATTCACCCCTCCACTTT. Translating it yields CSVAQGDNSPLHF.

This rearrangement joins TRBV5-6 to TRBJ2-4; no clear D gene. CDR3 length: 12 residues. Germline loops: CDR1 SGHDT, CDR2 YYEEEE. V lost 5 bases to trimming and J lost 9 bases, with 12 bases between them. This CDR3 reads CASSYETGIQYF. CDR3 DNA sequence: TGTGCCAGCAGTTATGAGACGGGCATTCAGTACTTC.

This clone was seen only a few times. The rearrangement joins TRBV5-1 to TRBJ1-5; TRBD1 matches at 8 bases. Germline lookup yields CDR1 SGHRS and CDR2 YFSETQ. This CDR3 has 16 amino acids. Unmatched junction bases numbered 4, after V lost 0 bases and J lost 2 bases. The CDR3 DNA is TGCGCCAGCAGCTTGGGGGACAGGTATGGCAATCAGCCCCAGCATTTT. Residues: CASSLGDRYGNQPQHF. Together with reference TRBV5-1 and TRBJ1-5, the CDR3 gives the full variable domain: KAGVTQTPRYLIKTRGQQVTLSCSPISGHRSVSWYQQTPGQGLQFLFEYFSETQRNKGNFPGRFSGRQFSNSRSEMNVSTLELGDSALYLCASSLGDRYGNQPQHFGDGTRLSIL.

The chain is built from TRBV20-1 and TRBJ1-1, with D unclear. Germline V gene lookup returns CDR1 DFQATT and CDR2 SNEGSKA (reference sequence). The CDR3 has 11 residues. Trimming removed 1 base at V and 5 bases at J, with 5 bases between. The CDR3 region has the DNA TGCAGTGCTAGAGGCCGGACTGAAGCTTTCTTT. Amino acids: CSARGRTEAFF.

Note on this clone: At one of its ends the junction is not consistent with the germline gene, which may arise from a read error. The V call is TRBV28, the J call TRBJ2-7; 7 positions agree with TRBD1. CDR3 length: 14 residues. The germline V gene has CDR1 MDHEN and CDR2 SYDVKM. The CDR3 DNA reads as TGTGCCAGCAGTTTTACAGGGGCGCTAAGGCACAGCGGCTTC. Amino acid sequence: CASSFTGALRHSGF.

With regard to this clone: One end of the junction is discordant with germline, which a read error may explain. The chain joins TRBV5-4 to TRBJ1-2; D uncertain. In germline, CDR1 is SGHNT, CDR2 YYREEE (reference sequence). The CDR3 has 15 residues. The chain's CDR3 is CASSLPAGLRDGHTF. CDR3 nucleotide sequence: TGTGCCAGCAGCTTACCCGCAGGACTTAGGGATGGCCACACCTTC.

This sequence joins TRBV4-2 and TRBJ2-5; TRBD1 aligns across 9 bases. Germline V CDR1 and CDR2: LGHNA, YNFKEQ. V shed 1 base, J shed 5 bases, and the junction held 5 bases outside the gene matches. The CDR3 covers 15 residues. The CDR3 bases are TGTGCCAGCAGCCAAGGGGGACAGGGCCAGGAGACCCAGTACTTC. Its protein product is CASSQGGQGQETQYF.

A few counts support this clone. This CDR3 is also generated by other DNA sequences in the sample. The rearrangement links TRBV15 to TRBJ2-7, with D hard to call. This CDR3 contains 13 residues. Germline V gene data show CDR1 as LNHNV and CDR2 as YYDKDF (reference sequence). The V end was cut by 0 bases, the J end by 0 bases, with 3 bases between. The CDR3 DNA follows: TGTGCCACCAGCAGAGAAGACTCCTACGAGCAGTACTTC. Translating gives CATSREDSYEQYF.

This clone was found a few times. The chain carries TRBV6-5 and TRBJ1-5; 8 positions match TRBD1. Germline V gene data show CDR1 as MNHEY and CDR2 as SVGAGI. There are 15 residues in the CDR3. V shed 2 bases and J 5 bases; nucleotides not matched to a gene: 5. CDR3 residues: CASSYGQGPYQPQHF. CDR3 nucleotide sequence: TGTGCCAGCAGTTACGGACAGGGCCCCTATCAGCCCCAGCATTTT.

The chain combines TRBV11-2 with TRBJ1-2, with 11 bases matching TRBD1. Germline V CDR1 and CDR2: SGHAT, FQNNGV. The CDR3 sequence is 14 residues long. V was pared by 7 bases and J by 4 bases, with 5 bases of the junction left unmatched. In DNA, the CDR3 is TGTGCCAGCACCCCGGACAGGGGGCCCTATGGCTACACCTTC. Amino acid sequence: CASTPDRGPYGYTF.

CDR3: CASSLATLASSYNEQFF. The CDR3 DNA is TGCGCCAGCAGCTTGGCCACTCTAGCGAGCTCCTACAATGAGCAGTTCTTC. The J gene is TRBJ2-1, the V gene TRBV5-1; perhaps TRBD2 as D (6 bases). The CDR3 is 17 amino acids. Germline CDR1 reads SGHRS; CDR2 reads YFSETQ. The V gene lost 0 bases and the J gene lost 0 bases, with 13 bases spanning the gap.

The chain recombines TRBV6-5 with TRBJ2-7; D uncertain. Germline loops: CDR1 MNHEY, CDR2 SVGAGI. The CDR3 is 16 amino acids. The ends were cut back, 2 bases at V and 4 bases at J, with 18 bases in the middle. The CDR3 bases are TGTGCCAGCAGTTACCGGGCTTACCCGTCTTCTTACGAGCAGTACTTC. As protein: CASSYRAYPSSYEQYF.

This rearrangement joins TRBV5-5 to TRBJ1-4; D is ambiguous. This CDR3 contains 14 residues. V was trimmed by 4 bases and J by 12 bases, leaving 19 bases between them. Germline V lookup: CDR1 SGHKS, CDR2 YYEKEE (reference sequence). CDR3 DNA: TGTGCCAGCAGCCCGAACGCCCACACGGGCCAACTGTTTTTT. Protein: CASSPNAHTGQLFF.

The rearrangement joins TRBV6-1 to TRBJ1-1; weak D call: TRBD1 (5 bases). CDR1 and CDR2 from the germline V gene are MNHNS and SASEGT. This CDR3 is built from 14 residues. Trimming left V 2 bases short and J 1 base short, with 8 bases between. The CDR3 loop reads CASSERQQNTEAFF. As DNA, the CDR3 is TGTGCCAGCAGTGAAAGACAGCAGAACACTGAAGCTTTCTTT.

This chain uses TRBV6-1 with TRBJ2-3, with 12 bases matching TRBD2. Germline V CDR1 and CDR2: MNHNS, SASEGT. This CDR3 has 17 residues. Germline trimming cut 3 bases from V and 6 bases from J; bases unmatched to any gene: 10. The CDR3 bases are TGTGCCAGCAGTGACCCCGGACTAGCGGGATCTTATGATACGCAGTATTTT. Protein product: CASSDPGLAGSYDTQYF.

The count of this clone is one. The V and J genes are TRBV6-5 and TRBJ2-1; 9 nucleotides match TRBD2. Germline V gene lookup returns CDR1 MNHEY and CDR2 SVGAGI. The J segment lost 8 bases and the V segment lost 7 bases, leaving 6 bases of the junction unmatched. CDR3 length: 13 residues. The DNA for the CDR3 is TGTGCCAGCAAGTCTAGCGGGACAGATGAGCAGTTCTTC. It specifies CASKSSGTDEQFF.

The chain carries TRBV6-5 and TRBJ2-5; TRBD2 agrees at 9 bases. CDR1 MNHEY and CDR2 SVGAGI come from the germline V gene. The CDR3 is made up of 15 amino acids. The J segment lost 3 bases and the V segment lost 4 bases, leaving 6 bases of the junction unmatched. The CDR3 bases are TGTGCCAGCAGTTGTAGGGCGGGGGGGAAAGAGACCCAGTACTTC. This gives the protein CASSCRAGGKETQYF.

This clone was counted once. V is TRBV6-5 and J is TRBJ1-5; TRBD1 agrees at 10 bases. The junction had 6 bases not matched to a gene; V was cut back by 6 bases and J by 7 bases. Germline V gives CDR1 MNHEY, CDR2 SVGAGI. The CDR3 is made up of 14 amino acids. CDR3 in DNA: TGTGCCAGCAGACCGACAGGGGGCCAGCAGCCCCAGCATTTT. It codes for CASRPTGGQQPQHF.

The rearrangement joins TRBV6-4 to TRBJ1-2; TRBD1 aligns across 7 bases. The CDR3 is 13 amino acids. V dropped 6 bases and J dropped 3; count of bases not matched to a gene: 4. CDR1 MRHNA and CDR2 SNTAGT come from the germline V gene. This CDR3 reads CASSAGQDYGYTF. The CDR3, as DNA: TGTGCCAGCAGCGCAGGACAGGACTATGGCTACACCTTC.

This chain joins TRBV9 and TRBJ2-2; 13 bases line up with TRBD2. The CDR3 sequence is 16 residues long. The J segment lost 7 bases and the V segment lost 3 bases, leaving 6 bases of the junction unmatched. Germline CDR1 SGDLS, CDR2 YYNGEE. The DNA of the CDR3 is TGTGCCAGCAGCGCGGGGACTAGCGGGGTGGTCGGGGAGCTGTTTTTT. Its protein is CASSAGTSGVVGELFF.

The chain combines TRBV7-9 with TRBJ2-3, with TRBD2 matching 8 bases. The CDR3 consists of 17 residues. The germline V gene has CDR1 SEHNR and CDR2 FQNEAQ (reference sequence). The J segment lost 2 bases and the V segment lost 2 bases, leaving 9 bases of the junction unmatched. CDR3 DNA: TGTGCCAGCAGCTTACGCCCAGCGGGGGCGAACACAGATACGCAGTATTTT. As protein: CASSLRPAGANTDTQYF.

This chain joins TRBV6-5 and TRBJ1-2; no clear D gene. Germline CDR1 is MNHEY and CDR2 is SVGAGI. V shed 6 bases and J shed 0 bases, with 11 bases lying between them. This CDR3 has 14 amino acids. CDR3 residues: CASRVLSSNYGYTF. CDR3 sequence (DNA): TGTGCCAGCAGGGTTTTGAGCTCTAACTATGGCTACACCTTC.

CDR3 amino acids: CARSLGGGGKTF. CDR3 in DNA: TGTGCCAGAAGCTTGGGAGGCGGGGGTAAAACCTTC. The chain is built from TRBV5-3 and TRBJ1-2; tentatively, D is TRBD1 (5 bases). TRBV5-3 is assigned to the ORF class and has an uncertain function. The CDR3 has 12 residues. Trimming took off 0 bases at V and 14 bases at J, with 14 bases between the two ends.

This rearrangement joins TRBV18 to TRBJ1-2; 7 nucleotides match TRBD1. Germline V CDR1 and CDR2: KGHSH, LQKENI. V dropped 2 bases and J dropped 2; count of bases not matched to a gene: 2. The CDR3 has 14 amino acids. In nucleotides, the CDR3 is TGTGCCAGCTCACCAGGGGACAGCAACTATGGCTACACCTTC. Its protein is CASSPGDSNYGYTF.

The chain couples TRBV20-1 to TRBJ2-5; D gene uncertain. CDR1 is DFQATT, CDR2 SNEGSKA, per germline (reference sequence). CDR3 size: 11 residues. Trimming took 6 bases from V and 0 from J, leaving 5 bases between them. CDR3 sequence: CSATHQETQYF. CDR3 DNA sequence: TGCAGTGCAACACACCAAGAGACCCAGTACTTC.

V usage is TRBV19 and J usage is TRBJ1-6; maybe TRBD1 (5 bases). V lost 7 bases and J lost 5, with 15 bases in between. The V gene's germline CDR1 is LNHDA and CDR2 SQIVND (reference sequence). This CDR3 region has 15 residues. CDR3 sequence (DNA): TGTGCCAGTAACCCCGCGACAGCTGATAATTCACCCCTCCACTTT. Its translation: CASNPATADNSPLHF.

This clone has just a few counts. The J gene is TRBJ1-4, the V gene TRBV6-1; D might be TRBD1 (5 bases). Germline V gene data show CDR1 as MNHNS and CDR2 as SASEGT. The V end lost 3 bases, the J end lost 7 bases, and 12 bases lay between the germline ends. CDR3 length: 14 amino acids. The CDR3 DNA reads TGTGCCAGCAGTGATACGGGACCGCCTGAAAAACTGTTTTTT. Translated: CASSDTGPPEKLFF.

This clone was picked up a small number of times. This rearrangement joins TRBV5-4 to TRBJ1-1; D is uncertain. Germline CDR1 SGHNT, CDR2 YYREEE (reference sequence). Trimming took 1 base from V and 3 from J, leaving 10 bases between them. This CDR3 has 14 residues. The CDR3 loop reads CASSLTGAHTEAFF. CDR3 in DNA: TGTGCCAGCAGCTTGACGGGTGCTCACACTGAAGCTTTCTTT.

This clone has a single count. The V gene is TRBV5-6, the J gene TRBJ2-3, with 10 bases lining up with TRBD1. V trimming: 0 bases; J trimming: 4 bases; junction bases outside the gene matches: 8. The CDR3 length is 17 residues. Germline CDR1 reads SGHDT; CDR2 reads YYEEEE. The CDR3: CASSLAGGTGASDTQYF. The CDR3 bases are TGTGCCAGCAGCTTGGCCGGGGGGACAGGGGCCTCAGATACGCAGTATTTT.

J is TRBJ1-1 and V is TRBV19; 9 positions match TRBD1. Trimming cost V 6 bases and J 4 bases; bases outside gene matches: 6. CDR1 and CDR2 (germline): LNHDA, SQIVND (reference sequence). This CDR3 spans 14 amino acids. The CDR3 loop is CASSSTGGGTEAFF. CDR3 coding DNA: TGTGCCAGTAGCTCGACAGGGGGGGGCACTGAAGCTTTCTTT.